This T cell receptor beta chain came from a study of T cell responses to AZD1222 COVID-19 vaccine. This clone was seen a single time. The antigen is unknown. Study observations and caveats: Clonal diversity may have been underestimated, and the donors were mostly white British, with more females than males.

Assay used: immunoSEQ multiplex PCR; TCRdb lists only in-frame clones, some missing. The table includes roughly 120,000 clones, about nine tenths detected once. Germline lookup yields CDR1 SGHDT and CDR2 YYEEEE. Unmatched junction bases numbered 4, after V lost 4 bases and J lost 0 bases. The CDR3 runs 15 residues. Sequences were derived from peripheral blood, sampled on day 0 of AZD1222 vaccination. The receptor comes from an adult in good health. J is TRBJ2-4 and V is TRBV5-6; 7 bases map to TRBD1. The CDR3 loop is CASSERTGAKNIQYF. CDR3 sequence (DNA): TGTGCCAGCAGCGAAAGGACAGGAGCCAAAAACATTCAGTACTTC.